Listed here are 12 T cell receptor beta chains from one sample, sequenced in a study of blood T cell repertoires in COVID-19. Measured with immunoSEQ multiplex PCR; TCRdb has only the in-frame clones, and not every one. The data contain 70,000 to 95,000 clones, about four fifths of them seen just once; the ten biggest clones take up about 11%. Sequenced input: peripheral blood. The source of these receptors is a woman in her thirties or forties with active or convalescent COVID-19.

The chain has TRBV11-2 and TRBJ2-2; 9 nucleotides match TRBD1. V lost 5 bases, J lost 0 bases, and 4 bases stayed unmatched. CDR3 length: 16 amino acids. Germline CDR1 reads SGHAT; CDR2 reads FQNNGV. The CDR3, as DNA: TGTGCCAGCAGCGTCAGACAGGGGGCGAACACCGGGGAGCTGTTTTTT. This sequence encodes CASSVRQGANTGELFF.

The chain employs TRBV6-2 or TRBV6-3 and TRBJ2-1; TRBD2 matches at 14 bases. This CDR3 spans 16 amino acids. Germline V gives CDR1 MNHEY, CDR2 SVGEGT. Trimming at V came to 4 bases and at J to 9 bases, leaving 8 bases not matched to a gene. This CDR3 is CASSSVTSGGAGEQFF. The CDR3 region has the DNA TGTGCCAGCAGTTCCGTGACTAGCGGGGGGGCTGGTGAGCAGTTCTTC.

V and J are TRBV10-3 and TRBJ1-6; tentatively, D is TRBD1 (6 bases). Germline CDR1 is ENHRY and CDR2 is SYGVKD. Between the trimmed V and J ends, which lost 0 bases and 8 bases, there was a span of 11 bases. The CDR3 runs 15 residues. In DNA form, the CDR3 reads TGTGCCATCAGTGAGTCGAGGGGGTCGGATTCACCCCTCCACTTT. Its protein product is CAISESRGSDSPLHF.

This sequence joins TRBV9 and TRBJ1-3, with D possibly TRBD1 on 5 matching bases. CDR1 is SGDLS, CDR2 YYNGEE, per germline. V was pared by 4 bases and J by 4 bases, with 12 bases between. The CDR3 totals 14 residues. In nucleotides, the CDR3 is TGTGCCAGCAGCCTAGCAGGGTGGGGAAACACCATATATTTT. Its protein is CASSLAGWGNTIYF.

The CDR3 is CASRRGAQETQYF. The CDR3 nucleotides read TGCGCCAGCAGGCGGGGGGCCCAAGAGACCCAGTACTTC. This sequence joins TRBV10-2 and TRBJ2-5; TRBD2 agrees at 8 bases. The germline V gene has CDR1 WSHSY and CDR2 SAAADI. The trim removed 6 bases at V and 1 base at J, leaving 1 base unmatched. This CDR3 region has 13 residues.

CDR3 nucleotides: TGTGCCAGCAGTCTATACGGGACAGGGGGCGCGGGAGGAAACACCATATATTTT. Amino acids: CASSLYGTGGAGGNTIYF. This chain connects TRBV6-6 to TRBJ1-3; 12 nucleotides agree with TRBD1. With V trimmed by 5 bases and J by 4 bases, 12 bases remained unmatched. The CDR3 is 18 residues long. CDR1 and CDR2 from the germline V gene are MNHNY and SVGAGI (reference sequence).

The rearrangement uses TRBV6-1 and TRBJ2-5; TRBD1 is a possible D gene (5 bases). The CDR3 spans 13 residues. Trimming left V 1 base short and J 3 bases short, with 6 bases between. Germline V gene sequence: CDR1 MNHNS, CDR2 SASEGT. The CDR3, as DNA: TGTGCCAGCAGTGAAGTAGGGGAAGAGACCCAGTACTTC. The encoded protein is CASSEVGEETQYF.

The CDR3 DNA is TGTGCCAGCAGCCCCCAGACAAGCACAGATACGCAGTATTTT. Its translation is CASSPQTSTDTQYF. This rearrangement joins TRBV4-2 to TRBJ2-3; D remains unclear. CDR1 is LGHNA and CDR2 is YNFKEQ in the germline V gene. This CDR3 comprises 14 residues. The ends were cut back, 4 bases at V and 0 bases at J, with 8 bases in the middle.

J is TRBJ1-4 and V is TRBV29-1, with D maybe TRBD1 (6 bases). Germline CDR1 SQVTM, CDR2 ANQGSEA. V lost 2 bases, J lost 4 bases, and 11 bases lay in between. The CDR3 is 14 amino acids. As DNA, the CDR3 is TGCAGCGTTGAAATGACAGGCATTAATGAAAAACTGTTTTTT. Its protein is CSVEMTGINEKLFF.

This clone was seen a handful of times. J is TRBJ1-2 and V is TRBV6-5; 9 bases map to TRBD1. The CDR3 is 14 residues long. Germline V gives CDR1 MNHEY, CDR2 SVGAGI. With 3 bases clipped from V and 7 bases from J, the junction kept 6 bases outside the gene matches. In DNA, the CDR3 is TGTGCCAGCAGTTATGTAGGACAGGGGTCTGGCTACACCTTC. This translates into CASSYVGQGSGYTF.

Written as DNA, the CDR3 is TGTGCCAGTAGTATCTCCTCGGGATTACAGGGCGATTCACCCCTCCACTTT. It specifies CASSISSGLQGDSPLHF. This chain joins TRBV19 and TRBJ1-6, with a possible D match to TRBD1 (6 bases). This CDR3 is built from 17 residues. Germline V gene data show CDR1 as LNHDA and CDR2 as SQIVND (reference sequence). V was trimmed by 3 bases and J by 8 bases, leaving 20 bases between them.

The chain employs TRBV21-1 and TRBJ2-1; TRBD1 reflects the table's D call only, with no check against the DNA. TRBV21-1 constitutes a pseudogene. The CDR3 consists of 20 residues. CDR3 sequence (DNA): TGTGCCAGCAGCGTCAGCAGGGGACGAGGGCAGGGAAGCTCCTACAATGAGCAGTTCTTC. It translates to CASSVSRGRGQGSSYNEQFF.